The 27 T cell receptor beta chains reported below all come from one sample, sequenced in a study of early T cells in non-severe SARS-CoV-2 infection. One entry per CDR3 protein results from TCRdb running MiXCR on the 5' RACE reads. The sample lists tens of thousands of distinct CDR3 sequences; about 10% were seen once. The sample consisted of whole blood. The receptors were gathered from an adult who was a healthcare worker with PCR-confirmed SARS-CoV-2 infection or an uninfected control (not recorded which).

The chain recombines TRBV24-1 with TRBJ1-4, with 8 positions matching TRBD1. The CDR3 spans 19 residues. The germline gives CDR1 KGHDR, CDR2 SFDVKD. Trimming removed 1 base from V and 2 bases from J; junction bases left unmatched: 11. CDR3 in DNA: TGTGCCACCAGTGATTTTCCCGGGACAGGACGGACGACTAATGAAAAACTGTTTTTT. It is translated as CATSDFPGTGRTTNEKLFF.

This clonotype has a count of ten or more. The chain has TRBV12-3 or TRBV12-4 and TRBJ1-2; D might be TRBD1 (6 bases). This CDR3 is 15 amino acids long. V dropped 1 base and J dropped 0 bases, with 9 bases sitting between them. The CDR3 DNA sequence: TGTGCCAGCAGTTTAGGGGGGGCTTCTAACTATGGCTACACCTTC. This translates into CASSLGGASNYGYTF.

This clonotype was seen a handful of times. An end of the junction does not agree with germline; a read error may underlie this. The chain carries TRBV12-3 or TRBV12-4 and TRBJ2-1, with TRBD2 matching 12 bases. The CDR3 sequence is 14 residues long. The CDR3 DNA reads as TGTGCCAGCAGTCTAGCGGGAGGGTTGAGTGAGCAGTTCTTC. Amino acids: CASSLAGGLSEQFF.

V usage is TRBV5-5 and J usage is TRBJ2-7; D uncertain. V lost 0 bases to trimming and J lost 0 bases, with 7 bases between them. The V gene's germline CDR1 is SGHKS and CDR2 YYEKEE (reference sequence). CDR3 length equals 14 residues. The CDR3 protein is CASSLELVSYEQYF. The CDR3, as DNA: TGTGCCAGCAGCTTGGAGCTGGTCTCCTACGAGCAGTACTTC.

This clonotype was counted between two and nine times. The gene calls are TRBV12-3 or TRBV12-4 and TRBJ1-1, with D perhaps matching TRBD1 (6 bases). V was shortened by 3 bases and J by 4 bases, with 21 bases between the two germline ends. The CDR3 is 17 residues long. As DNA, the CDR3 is TGTGCCAGCAGTTTCACAGGGCGCCCTCCTTCCCCCACTGAAGCTTTCTTT. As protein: CASSFTGRPPSPTEAFF.

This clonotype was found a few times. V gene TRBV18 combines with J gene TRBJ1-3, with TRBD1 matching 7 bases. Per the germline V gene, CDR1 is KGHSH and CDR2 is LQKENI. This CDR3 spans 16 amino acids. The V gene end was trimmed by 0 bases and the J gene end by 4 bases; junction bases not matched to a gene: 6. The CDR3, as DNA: TGTGCCAGCTCACCACCGGAGGGGGCGCGAGGAAACACCATATATTTT. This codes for CASSPPEGARGNTIYF.

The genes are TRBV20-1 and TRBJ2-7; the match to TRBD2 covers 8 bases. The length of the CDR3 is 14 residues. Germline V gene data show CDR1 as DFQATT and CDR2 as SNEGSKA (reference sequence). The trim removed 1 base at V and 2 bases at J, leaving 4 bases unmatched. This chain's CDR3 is CSARGRLATYEQYF. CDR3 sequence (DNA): TGCAGTGCTAGAGGCCGACTAGCGACCTACGAGCAGTACTTC.

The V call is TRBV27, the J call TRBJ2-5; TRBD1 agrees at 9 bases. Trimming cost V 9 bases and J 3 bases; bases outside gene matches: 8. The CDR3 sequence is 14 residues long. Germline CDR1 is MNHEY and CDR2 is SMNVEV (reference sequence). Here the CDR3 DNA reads TGTGCCAGTAGGTGGGGGACAGGGAAAGAGACCCAGTACTTC. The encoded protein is CASRWGTGKETQYF.

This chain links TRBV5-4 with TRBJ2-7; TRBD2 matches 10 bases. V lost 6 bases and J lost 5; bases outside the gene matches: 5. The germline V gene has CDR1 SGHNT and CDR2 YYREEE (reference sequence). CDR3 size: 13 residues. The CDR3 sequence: CASTASGSHEQYF. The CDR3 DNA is TGTGCCAGCACGGCTAGCGGGAGCCACGAGCAGTACTTC.

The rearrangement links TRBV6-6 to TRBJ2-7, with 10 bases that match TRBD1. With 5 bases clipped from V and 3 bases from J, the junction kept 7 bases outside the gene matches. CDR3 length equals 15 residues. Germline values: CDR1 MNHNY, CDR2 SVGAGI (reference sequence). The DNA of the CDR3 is TGTGCCAGCAGTCCCCAGGACAGGGGGAGCTACGAGCAGTACTTC. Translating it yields CASSPQDRGSYEQYF.

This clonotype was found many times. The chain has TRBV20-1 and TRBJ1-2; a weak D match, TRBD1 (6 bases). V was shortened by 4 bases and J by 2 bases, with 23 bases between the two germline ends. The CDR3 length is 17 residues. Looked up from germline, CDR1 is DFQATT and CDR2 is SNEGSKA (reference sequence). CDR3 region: CSAKIYPGQGENYGYTF. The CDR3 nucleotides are TGCAGTGCTAAAATATATCCGGGACAAGGCGAGAACTATGGCTACACCTTC.

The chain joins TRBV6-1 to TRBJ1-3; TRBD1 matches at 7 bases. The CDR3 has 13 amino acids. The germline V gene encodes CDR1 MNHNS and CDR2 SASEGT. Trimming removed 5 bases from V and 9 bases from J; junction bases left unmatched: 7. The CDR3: CASSSRTGPTIYF. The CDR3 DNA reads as TGTGCCAGCAGTTCCCGGACAGGACCCACCATATATTTT.

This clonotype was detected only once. The CDR3 bases are TGTGCCAGCAGCTTAGGTAGAGGGCAGAAGACCTACGAGCAGTACTTC. It codes for CASSLGRGQKTYEQYF. The rearrangement joins TRBV11-2 to TRBJ2-7; D might be TRBD2 (5 bases). Germline V gene data show CDR1 as SGHAT and CDR2 as FQNNGV. Trimming removed 1 base from V and 2 bases from J, with 15 bases in between. The CDR3 loop spans 16 amino acids.

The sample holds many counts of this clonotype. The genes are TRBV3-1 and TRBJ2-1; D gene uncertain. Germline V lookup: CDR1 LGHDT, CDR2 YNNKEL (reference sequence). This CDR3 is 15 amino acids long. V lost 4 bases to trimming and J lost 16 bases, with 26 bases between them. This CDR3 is CASSLSRGSYNERFF. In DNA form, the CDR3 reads TGTGCCAGCAGCCTCAGCCGCGGCTCCTACAATGAGCGTTTCTTC.

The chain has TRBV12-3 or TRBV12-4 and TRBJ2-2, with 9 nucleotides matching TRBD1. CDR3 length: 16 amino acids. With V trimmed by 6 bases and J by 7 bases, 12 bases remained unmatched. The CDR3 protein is CASRPGGTGTGGELFF. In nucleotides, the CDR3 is TGTGCCAGCAGACCCGGCGGGACAGGGACCGGCGGGGAGCTGTTTTTT.

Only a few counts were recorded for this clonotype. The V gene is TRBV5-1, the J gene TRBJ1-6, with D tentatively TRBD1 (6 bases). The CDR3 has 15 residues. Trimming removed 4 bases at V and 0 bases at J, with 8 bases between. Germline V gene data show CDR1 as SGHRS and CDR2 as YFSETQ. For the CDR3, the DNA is TGCGCCAGCAGCCCGGACAGCTCCTATAATTCACCCCTCCACTTT. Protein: CASSPDSSYNSPLHF.

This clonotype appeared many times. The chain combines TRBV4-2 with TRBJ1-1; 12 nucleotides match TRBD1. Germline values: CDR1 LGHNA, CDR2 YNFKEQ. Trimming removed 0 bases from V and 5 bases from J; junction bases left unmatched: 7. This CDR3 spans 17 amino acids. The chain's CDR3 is CASSQDGDRGRKTEAFF. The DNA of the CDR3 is TGTGCCAGCAGCCAAGATGGGGACAGGGGGCGAAAAACTGAAGCTTTCTTT.

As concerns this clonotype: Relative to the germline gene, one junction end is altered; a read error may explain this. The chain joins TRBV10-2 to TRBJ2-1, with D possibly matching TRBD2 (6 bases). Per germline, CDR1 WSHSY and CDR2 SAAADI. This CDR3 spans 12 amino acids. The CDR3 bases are TGCGCCAGCAGTGAGCGGGAGCAGAGTAGGCTCTTC. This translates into CASSEREQSRLF.

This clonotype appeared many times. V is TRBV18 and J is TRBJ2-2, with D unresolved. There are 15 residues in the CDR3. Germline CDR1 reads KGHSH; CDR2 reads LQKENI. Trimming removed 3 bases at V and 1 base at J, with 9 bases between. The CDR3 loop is CASSPGRKNTGELFF. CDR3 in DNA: TGTGCCAGCTCACCGGGTAGGAAGAACACCGGGGAGCTGTTTTTT. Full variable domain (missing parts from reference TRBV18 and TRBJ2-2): NAGVMQNPRHLVRRRGQEARLRCSPMKGHSHVYWYRQLPEEGLKFMVYLQKENIIDESGMPKERFSAEFPKEGPSILRIQQVVRGDSAAYFCASSPGRKNTGELFFGEGSRLTVL.

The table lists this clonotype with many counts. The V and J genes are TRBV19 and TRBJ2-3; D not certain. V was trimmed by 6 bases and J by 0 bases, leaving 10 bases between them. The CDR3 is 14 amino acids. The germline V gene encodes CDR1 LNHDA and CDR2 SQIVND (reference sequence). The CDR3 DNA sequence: TGTGCCAGTAGCGAATTGGGGAGCACAGATACGCAGTATTTT. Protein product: CASSELGSTDTQYF.

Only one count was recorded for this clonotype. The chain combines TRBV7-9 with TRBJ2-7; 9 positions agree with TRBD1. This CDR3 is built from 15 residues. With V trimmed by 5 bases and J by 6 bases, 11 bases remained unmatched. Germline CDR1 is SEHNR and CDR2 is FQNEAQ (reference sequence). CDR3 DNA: TGTGCCAGCAGCCCGCTACAGGGGGCGACGAGCGAGCAGTACTTC. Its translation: CASSPLQGATSEQYF.

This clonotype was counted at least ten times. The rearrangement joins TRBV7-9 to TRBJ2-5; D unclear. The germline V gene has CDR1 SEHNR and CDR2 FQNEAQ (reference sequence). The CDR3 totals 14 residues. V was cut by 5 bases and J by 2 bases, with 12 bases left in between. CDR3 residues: CASSGLGVQETQYF. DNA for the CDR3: TGTGCCAGCAGCGGTCTTGGGGTTCAAGAGACCCAGTACTTC.

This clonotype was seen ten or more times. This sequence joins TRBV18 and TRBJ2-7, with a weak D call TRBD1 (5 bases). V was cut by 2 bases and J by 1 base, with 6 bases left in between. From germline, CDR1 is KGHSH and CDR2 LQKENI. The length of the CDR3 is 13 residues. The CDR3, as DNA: TGTGCCAGCTCACCATCAGGGTCCTACGAGCAGTACTTC. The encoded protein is CASSPSGSYEQYF.

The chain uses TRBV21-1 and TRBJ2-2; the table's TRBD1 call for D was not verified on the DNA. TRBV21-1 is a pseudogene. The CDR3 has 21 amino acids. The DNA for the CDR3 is TGTGCCAGCAGCAAAGTGGCGACGTGGGACAGGGATGTCCAGATAACCGGGGAGCTGTTTTTT. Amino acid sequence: CASSKVATWDRDVQITGELFF.

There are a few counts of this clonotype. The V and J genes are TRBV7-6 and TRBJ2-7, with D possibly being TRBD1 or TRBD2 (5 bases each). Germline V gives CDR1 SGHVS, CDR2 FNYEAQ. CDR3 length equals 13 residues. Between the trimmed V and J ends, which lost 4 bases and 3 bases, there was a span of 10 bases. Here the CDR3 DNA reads TGTGCCAGCAGCTCCGGGGCAAACTACGAGCAGTACTTC. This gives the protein CASSSGANYEQYF.

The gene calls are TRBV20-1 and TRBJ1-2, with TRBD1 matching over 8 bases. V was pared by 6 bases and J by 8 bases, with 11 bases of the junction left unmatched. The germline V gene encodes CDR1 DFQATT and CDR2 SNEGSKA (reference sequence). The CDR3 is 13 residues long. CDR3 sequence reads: CSANIQGAVGYTF. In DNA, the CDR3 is TGCAGTGCCAACATTCAGGGGGCGGTCGGCTACACCTTC.

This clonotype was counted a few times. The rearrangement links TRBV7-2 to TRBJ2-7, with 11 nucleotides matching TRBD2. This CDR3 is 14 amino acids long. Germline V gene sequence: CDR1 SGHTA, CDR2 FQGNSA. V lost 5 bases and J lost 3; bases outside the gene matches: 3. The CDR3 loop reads CASSPTSGNYEQYF. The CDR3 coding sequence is TGTGCCAGCAGCCCGACTAGCGGGAACTACGAGCAGTACTTC.